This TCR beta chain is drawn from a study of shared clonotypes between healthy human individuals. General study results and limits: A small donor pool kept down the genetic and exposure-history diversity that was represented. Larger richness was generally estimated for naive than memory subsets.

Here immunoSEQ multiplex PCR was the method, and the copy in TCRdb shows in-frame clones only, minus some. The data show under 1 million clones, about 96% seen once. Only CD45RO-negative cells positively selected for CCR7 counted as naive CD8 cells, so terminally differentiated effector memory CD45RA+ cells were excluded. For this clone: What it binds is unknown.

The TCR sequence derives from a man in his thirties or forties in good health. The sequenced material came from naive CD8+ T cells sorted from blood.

The CDR3 nucleotides are TGTGCCAGCAGTGACACCTCCGGGACAGCTACCTACGAGCAGTACTTC. Translating gives CASSDTSGTATYEQYF. V is TRBV25-1 and J is TRBJ2-7, with 7 bases lining up with TRBD1. After removal of 3 bases from V and 2 bases from J, the junction contained 10 bases not matched to a gene. Germline V gene lookup returns CDR1 MGHDK and CDR2 SYGVNS. The CDR3 runs to 16 residues.